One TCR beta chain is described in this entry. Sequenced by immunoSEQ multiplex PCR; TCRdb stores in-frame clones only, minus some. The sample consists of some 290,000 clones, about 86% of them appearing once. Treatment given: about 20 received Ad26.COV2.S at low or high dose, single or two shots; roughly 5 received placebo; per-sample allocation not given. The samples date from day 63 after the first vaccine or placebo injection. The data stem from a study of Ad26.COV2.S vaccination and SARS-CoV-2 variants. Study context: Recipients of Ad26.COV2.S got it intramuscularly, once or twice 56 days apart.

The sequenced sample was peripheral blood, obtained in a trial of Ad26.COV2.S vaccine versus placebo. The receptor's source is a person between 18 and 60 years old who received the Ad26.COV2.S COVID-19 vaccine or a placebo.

The CDR3 here is CAWKGDSGNTIYF. As DNA, the CDR3 is TGTGCCTGGAAGGGGGACTCTGGAAACACCATATATTTT. The chain has TRBV30 and TRBJ1-3; a possible D gene is TRBD1 (6 bases). This CDR3 has 13 residues. Trimming pared 4 bases from V and 0 bases from J, leaving 7 bases between. CDR1 and CDR2 from the germline V gene are GTSNPN and SVGIG (reference sequence).